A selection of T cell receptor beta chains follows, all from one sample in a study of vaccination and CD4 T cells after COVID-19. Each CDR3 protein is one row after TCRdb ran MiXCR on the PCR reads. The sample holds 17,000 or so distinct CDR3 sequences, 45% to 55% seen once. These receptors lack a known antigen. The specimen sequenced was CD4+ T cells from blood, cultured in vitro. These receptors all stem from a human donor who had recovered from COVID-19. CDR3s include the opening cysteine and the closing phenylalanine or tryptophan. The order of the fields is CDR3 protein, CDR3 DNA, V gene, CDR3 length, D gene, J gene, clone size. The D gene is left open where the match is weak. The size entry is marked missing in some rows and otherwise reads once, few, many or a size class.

CASSLQAYGYTF TGTGCCAGCAGTTTACAGGCTTATGGCTACACCTTC TRBV12-3/TRBV12-4 12 - TRBJ1-2 -
CASSQTPRINTEAFF TGTGCCAGCTCCCAAACACCGAGGATAAACACTGAAGCTTTCTTT TRBV18 15 - TRBJ1-1 few
CASSAAAGDSYEQYF TGTGCCAGCAGCGCGGCGGCAGGCGACTCCTACGAGCAGTACTTC TRBV6-4 15 - TRBJ2-7 -
CATSRDAVGLAGELFF TGTGCCACCAGCAGAGATGCGGTGGGACTGGCCGGGGAGCTGTTTTTT TRBV15 16 - TRBJ2-2 few
CSAPRRSGRAGELFF TGCAGTGCTCCCCGTAGGAGCGGGAGGGCCGGGGAGCTGTTTTTT TRBV20-1 15 TRBD2 TRBJ2-2 -
CASSLVLAPIGELFF TGTGCCAGCAGCTTAGTGCTAGCCCCTATCGGGGAGCTGTTTTTT TRBV7-9 15 - TRBJ2-2 -
CSATPGNAGELFF TGCAGTGCTACCCCGGGAAACGCCGGGGAGCTGTTTTTT TRBV20-1 13 - TRBJ2-2 -
CASRGAGTHGEQYF TGTGCCAGCAGGGGAGCCGGGACCCACGGCGAGCAGTACTTC TRBV7-9 14 - TRBJ2-7 few
CASSFARGNSPLHF TGTGCCAGCAGTTTTGCGCGTGGTAATTCACCCCTCCACTTT TRBV27 14 - TRBJ1-6 few
CASSHAGVGYTF TGTGCCAGCAGCCACGCTGGGGTTGGCTACACCTTC TRBV3-1 12 - TRBJ1-2 -
CASSLRGGARANYGYTF TGTGCCAGCAGCTTAAGAGGAGGGGCCAGAGCTAACTATGGCTACACCTTC TRBV11-3 17 - TRBJ1-2 -
CASNGQGASNTGELFF TGTGCCAGTAATGGACAGGGGGCTTCAAACACCGGGGAGCTGTTTTTT TRBV19 16 TRBD1 TRBJ2-2 -
CASTMTEMNTEAFF TGTGCCAGCACGATGACAGAAATGAACACTGAAGCTTTCTTT TRBV12-3/TRBV12-4 14 - TRBJ1-1 few
CASSRDFSNTGELFF TGTGCCAGCAGCAGGGACTTCTCGAACACCGGGGAGCTGTTTTTT TRBV27 15 - TRBJ2-2 few
CASSAQTGERRSPLHF TGTGCCAGCAGCGCGCAAACAGGGGAGAGGCGGTCACCCCTCCACTTT TRBV11-3 16 TRBD1 TRBJ1-6 -
CASSSPQNRARADTQYF TGTGCCAGCAGCTCCCCCCAAAACAGGGCGAGGGCAGATACGCAGTATTTT TRBV7-9 17 - TRBJ2-3 -